Sequencing of this T cell receptor (beta chain) was carried out in a study of early T cells in non-severe SARS-CoV-2 infection. Turning to the study itself: RNA in bulk from unsorted whole blood was sequenced, and chains were unpaired. General study results and limits: CD4 and private specificities were missed by VDJdb matching, which favored anti-spike CD8 responses.

Ten or more counts support this clonotype. Its target is unknown. As part of library construction, unique molecular identifiers were attached to individual cDNA molecules. MiXCR, applied by TCRdb to the 5' RACE reads, yields one record per CDR3 protein. The table lists approximately 70,000 distinct CDR3 sequences, approximately 5% of them singletons, with approximately 7.4% in the top ten. V lost 6 bases and J lost 5; bases outside the gene matches: 15. The CDR3 has 17 amino acids. V usage is TRBV12-3 or TRBV12-4 and J usage is TRBJ1-5; 8 positions agree with TRBD1. Material: whole blood, obtained at baseline. The receptor comes from an adult who was a healthcare worker with PCR-confirmed SARS-CoV-2 infection or an uninfected control (not recorded which). The CDR3 DNA is TGTGCCAGCAGCTTTTCCTGGGGCAGGGGGCTCGATCAGCCCCAGCATTTT. This sequence encodes CASSFSWGRGLDQPQHF.